The TCR beta chain described here comes from a study of OX40 agonist ivuxolimab in advanced cancers. The CDR3 length is 16 residues. CDR1 is LNHNV, CDR2 YYDKDF, per germline (reference sequence). The ends were cut back, 1 base at V and 0 bases at J, with 11 bases in the middle. Clones were read by immunoSEQ multiplex PCR, and TCRdb kept only the in-frame ones, dropping some. The table has around 69,000 clones, 80% to 90% seen once. This chain joins TRBV15 and TRBJ2-3; tentative D call: TRBD2 (6 bases). Source: CD4+ or CD8+ T cells sorted from blood, taken in a trial of the OX40 agonist ivuxolimab. The clonotype originates from an adult with an advanced solid tumor such as melanoma, head and neck, liver or kidney cancer. CDR3 sequence (DNA): TGTGCCACCAGCAGAGGCCAGCGGGTTAGCACAGATACGCAGTATTTT. Translated, it gives CATSRGQRVSTDTQYF.